Given below is one TCR beta chain in context. Its antigen remains unidentified. The CDR3 has 13 residues. V lost 8 bases to trimming and J lost 6 bases, with 14 bases between them. Germline lookup yields CDR1 LNHDA and CDR2 SQIVND (reference sequence). Profiling relied on immunoSEQ multiplex PCR, and the TCRdb table lists in-frame clones only, not all of them. This table has 1,300 to 1,500 clones, roughly 25% appearing once. The data were obtained in a study of T cells in localized non-small cell lung cancer. The study, taken as a whole, reports: Median roughly 57 top-100 tumor clones were shared with paired adjacent lung. The study found T cell clonality highest in uninvolved adjacent lung, above tumor.

This sequence joins TRBV19 and TRBJ2-1; a weak D match, TRBD1 (6 bases). This sequence was found in a female donor older than 55 with stage I lung adenocarcinoma. The sample consisted of normal lung tissue next to the tumor, taken before any cancer treatment. The CDR3 region is CASGPKGVNEQFF. CDR3 nucleotide sequence: TGTGCCAGTGGGCCTAAGGGGGTCAATGAGCAGTTCTTC.